These T cell receptor beta chains were read from a single sample in a study of T cells after yellow fever vaccination. TCRdb processed the 5' RACE reads anew with MiXCR; each CDR3 protein has one entry. This sample has hundreds of thousands of distinct CDR3 sequences, with approximately 18% found just once. This material consisted of PBMCs, taken before the yellow fever booster vaccination. These receptors were taken from a man aged 18 to 29 who received the YFV17D yellow fever vaccine. Each CDR3 is given with its conserved first and last residue. Fields, in order: D gene, V gene, clone size, J gene, CDR3 protein, CDR3 DNA. D genes are given only for firm matches. For some rows the clone size is stated as once, few or many, or as a class when expanded; others skip it.

d_gene: -; v_gene: TRBV20-1; abundance: few; j_gene: TRBJ2-3; CDR3aa: CSARDSGSTDTQYF; CDR3nt: TGCAGTGCTAGAGATAGCGGCAGCACAGATACGCAGTATTTT
d_gene: -; v_gene: TRBV6-5; abundance: few; j_gene: TRBJ2-5; CDR3aa: CASISTGQETQYF; CDR3nt: TGTGCCAGCATATCAACAGGACAAGAGACCCAGTACTTC
d_gene: TRBD2; v_gene: TRBV20-1; abundance: -; j_gene: TRBJ2-3; CDR3aa: CSARDLERGRPTDTQYF; CDR3nt: TGCAGTGCTAGAGATCTGGAGCGGGGGCGTCCCACAGATACGCAGTATTTT
d_gene: -; v_gene: TRBV4-1; abundance: -; j_gene: TRBJ2-2; CDR3aa: CASSQDPRDGTNTGELFF; CDR3nt: TGCGCCAGCAGCCAAGATCCACGGGACGGCACGAACACCGGGGAGCTGTTTTTT
d_gene: TRBD2; v_gene: TRBV6-2/TRBV6-3; abundance: -; j_gene: TRBJ2-2; CDR3aa: CASSKRLAGASNTGELFF; CDR3nt: TGTGCCAGCAGTAAACGACTAGCGGGGGCTTCGAACACCGGGGAGCTGTTTTTT
d_gene: TRBD1; v_gene: TRBV20-1; abundance: -; j_gene: TRBJ2-3; CDR3aa: CSARRDRGTDTQYF; CDR3nt: TGCAGTGCCCGGCGGGACAGGGGTACAGATACGCAGTATTTT
d_gene: TRBD1; v_gene: TRBV4-1; abundance: -; j_gene: TRBJ2-1; CDR3aa: CASSQDSGQVYNEQFF; CDR3nt: TGCGCCAGCAGCCAAGATTCCGGACAGGTCTACAATGAGCAGTTCTTC
d_gene: -; v_gene: TRBV5-1; abundance: few; j_gene: TRBJ2-1; CDR3aa: CASSLTVGAYNEQFF; CDR3nt: TGCGCCAGCAGCTTAACAGTGGGGGCCTACAATGAGCAGTTCTTC
d_gene: -; v_gene: TRBV24-1; abundance: -; j_gene: TRBJ2-5; CDR3aa: CATSEAGVAETQYF; CDR3nt: TGTGCCACCAGTGAAGCAGGGGTAGCGGAGACCCAGTACTTC
d_gene: -; v_gene: TRBV12-5; abundance: -; j_gene: TRBJ2-2; CDR3aa: CASGSNMGRTGELFF; CDR3nt: TGTGCTAGTGGTTCTAACATGGGACGCACCGGGGAGCTGTTTTTT
d_gene: -; v_gene: TRBV6-5; abundance: -; j_gene: TRBJ1-6; CDR3aa: CASSYGQNSPLHF; CDR3nt: TGTGCCAGCAGTTACGGACAGAATTCACCCCTCCACTTT
d_gene: TRBD1; v_gene: TRBV6-6; abundance: -; j_gene: TRBJ1-1; CDR3aa: CASSYPGQPNIEAFF; CDR3nt: TGTGCCAGCAGTTATCCGGGACAGCCGAACATTGAAGCTTTCTTT
d_gene: -; v_gene: TRBV28; abundance: -; j_gene: TRBJ1-1; CDR3aa: CASSLLSGEAFF; CDR3nt: TGTGCCAGCAGTTTACTAAGCGGTGAAGCTTTCTTT
d_gene: -; v_gene: TRBV5-6; abundance: -; j_gene: TRBJ1-2; CDR3aa: CASSLRDAGYTF; CDR3nt: TGTGCCAGCAGCTTGCGGGACGCGGGCTACACCTTC
d_gene: TRBD1; v_gene: TRBV12-3/TRBV12-4; abundance: few; j_gene: TRBJ2-1; CDR3aa: CASSRTGTGAPYNEQFF; CDR3nt: TGTGCCAGCAGCCGAACCGGGACAGGGGCCCCCTACAATGAGCAGTTCTTC
d_gene: TRBD1; v_gene: TRBV6-6; abundance: -; j_gene: TRBJ1-1; CDR3aa: CASSPRTGEGTEAFF; CDR3nt: TGTGCCAGCAGTCCCCGGACAGGGGAGGGCACTGAAGCTTTCTTT
d_gene: TRBD2; v_gene: TRBV4-1; abundance: few; j_gene: TRBJ2-3; CDR3aa: CASSQEWGTSSPDTQYF; CDR3nt: TGCGCCAGCAGCCAAGAATGGGGGACTAGCTCCCCAGATACGCAGTATTTT
d_gene: -; v_gene: TRBV2; abundance: -; j_gene: TRBJ1-5; CDR3aa: CASSEVQPSVSNQPQHF; CDR3nt: TGTGCCAGCAGTGAAGTACAGCCATCAGTGAGCAATCAGCCCCAGCATTTT
d_gene: -; v_gene: TRBV27; abundance: -; j_gene: TRBJ1-1; CDR3aa: CASTPRGENTEAFF; CDR3nt: TGTGCCAGCACCCCACGGGGGGAGAACACTGAAGCTTTCTTT
d_gene: -; v_gene: TRBV20-1; abundance: -; j_gene: TRBJ2-3; CDR3aa: CSADEGVRTDTQYF; CDR3nt: TGCAGTGCAGATGAGGGGGTGAGGACAGATACGCAGTATTTT
d_gene: -; v_gene: TRBV6-5; abundance: few; j_gene: TRBJ2-5; CDR3aa: CASRDTGGGETQYF; CDR3nt: TGTGCCAGCAGGGACACAGGGGGGGGAGAGACCCAGTACTTC
d_gene: -; v_gene: TRBV5-1; abundance: few; j_gene: TRBJ1-2; CDR3aa: CASSLGGPIYGYTF; CDR3nt: TGCGCCAGCAGCTTGGGCGGTCCCATCTATGGCTACACCTTC
d_gene: -; v_gene: TRBV7-3; abundance: -; j_gene: TRBJ2-3; CDR3aa: CASSLTGGADTQYF; CDR3nt: TGTGCCAGCAGCTTAACTGGGGGCGCGGATACGCAGTATTTT
d_gene: TRBD2; v_gene: TRBV25-1; abundance: -; j_gene: TRBJ2-3; CDR3aa: CASSSGGFTDTQYF; CDR3nt: TGTGCCAGCAGTAGCGGGGGGTTCACAGATACGCAGTATTTT
d_gene: TRBD1; v_gene: TRBV4-3; abundance: -; j_gene: TRBJ2-2; CDR3aa: CASSQDKGAGTGELFF; CDR3nt: TGCGCCAGCAGCCAAGATAAGGGGGCCGGCACCGGGGAGCTGTTTTTT
d_gene: -; v_gene: TRBV29-1; abundance: -; j_gene: TRBJ2-2; CDR3aa: CSVVAGENTGELFF; CDR3nt: TGCAGCGTTGTAGCAGGCGAGAACACCGGGGAGCTGTTTTTT
d_gene: TRBD1; v_gene: TRBV5-1; abundance: -; j_gene: TRBJ2-3; CDR3aa: CASSGNRGLGDTQYF; CDR3nt: TGCGCCAGCAGCGGAAACAGGGGGCTTGGAGATACGCAGTATTTT
d_gene: -; v_gene: TRBV11-1; abundance: -; j_gene: TRBJ2-3; CDR3aa: CASSLTGVPDTQYF; CDR3nt: TGTGCCAGCAGCTTAACGGGTGTCCCAGATACGCAGTATTTT
d_gene: -; v_gene: TRBV5-5; abundance: -; j_gene: TRBJ2-3; CDR3aa: CASATFGESTDTQYF; CDR3nt: TGTGCCAGCGCCACGTTCGGGGAATCCACAGATACGCAGTATTTT
d_gene: TRBD2; v_gene: TRBV20-1; abundance: many; j_gene: TRBJ2-5; CDR3aa: CSASTSDETQYF; CDR3nt: TGCAGTGCCTCGACTAGCGACGAGACCCAGTACTTC
d_gene: TRBD2; v_gene: TRBV7-2; abundance: -; j_gene: TRBJ2-7; CDR3aa: CASSSRTSGGAPYEQYF; CDR3nt: TGTGCCAGCAGCTCCAGGACTAGCGGGGGGGCCCCCTACGAGCAGTACTTC
d_gene: -; v_gene: TRBV7-9; abundance: few; j_gene: TRBJ2-5; CDR3aa: CASRRLGTQYF; CDR3nt: TGTGCCAGCAGAAGACTTGGGACCCAGTACTTC
d_gene: -; v_gene: TRBV7-9; abundance: -; j_gene: TRBJ1-3; CDR3aa: CATLVGGAGNTIYF; CDR3nt: TGTGCCACCCTAGTCGGGGGAGCTGGAAACACCATATATTTT
d_gene: -; v_gene: TRBV15; abundance: -; j_gene: TRBJ2-1; CDR3aa: CATSSNGNEQFF; CDR3nt: TGTGCCACCAGCTCCAATGGGAATGAGCAGTTCTTC
d_gene: TRBD1; v_gene: TRBV9; abundance: -; j_gene: TRBJ1-1; CDR3aa: CASSVRQGGPRSTEAFF; CDR3nt: TGTGCCAGCAGCGTCCGACAGGGTGGCCCCCGGAGCACTGAAGCTTTCTTT
d_gene: -; v_gene: TRBV7-3; abundance: few; j_gene: TRBJ2-6; CDR3aa: CASSDETGEDNVLTF; CDR3nt: TGTGCCAGCAGCGACGAAACAGGGGAGGACAACGTCCTGACTTTC
d_gene: -; v_gene: TRBV6-5; abundance: few; j_gene: TRBJ2-6; CDR3aa: CASSYEGRGANVLTF; CDR3nt: TGTGCCAGCAGTTACGAAGGGAGAGGGGCCAACGTCCTGACTTTC
d_gene: -; v_gene: TRBV12-3/TRBV12-4; abundance: few; j_gene: TRBJ1-1; CDR3aa: CASSPPPGSEAFF; CDR3nt: TGTGCCAGCAGCCCCCCCCCGGGGAGTGAAGCTTTCTTT